This T cell receptor (beta chain) is drawn from a study of post-analysis software for immune sequencing data. Study-wide results and caveats: In patients, TRBV5-6, TRBV5-1 and TRBV20-1 belonged to roughly 5 TRBV segments found more frequently than in controls. Strong same-batch co-clustering of samples appeared with F measure clustering.

CDR1 and CDR2 from the germline V gene are MNHEY and SVGAGI. Trimming pared 6 bases from V and 4 bases from J, leaving 13 bases between. The CDR3 sequence is 15 residues long. This clonotype showed up just a few times. Its specificity is not known. Unique molecular identifiers had been added to the TCR beta cDNA libraries. TCRdb reprocessed the PCR reads with MiXCR, giving one entry per CDR3 protein. The sample carries under 650,000 distinct CDR3 sequences, about 40% recorded once. The source material was blood. The receptor was derived from a girl aged 10-17 years with multiple sclerosis. This sequence joins TRBV6-5 and TRBJ2-6, with D uncertain. The CDR3 DNA is TGTGCCAGCAGGCTTCTCCCACAGGGGGCCAACGTCCTGACTTTC. This translates into CASRLLPQGANVLTF.